The rows below give T cell receptor beta chains drawn from one sample of a study of cytomegalovirus exposure and HLA in healthy donors. TCRdb keeps only in-frame clones here, not all; method: immunoSEQ multiplex PCR. The profile shows roughly 200,000 clones, around 64% of them singletons. The sequenced sample consisted of PBMCs. These receptor sequences come from a middle-aged man in good health and CMV-seropositive. CDR3s include the opening cysteine and the closing phenylalanine or tryptophan. D genes are given only for firm matches. Expanded clones are given a class, and other clones once, few, many or no size at all.

d_gene: -; abundance: -; v_gene: TRBV28; j_gene: TRBJ1-1; CDR3nt: TGTGCCAGCAGTTTAGGGGGACTTTTGAACACTGAAGCTTTCTTT; CDR3aa: CASSLGGLLNTEAFF
d_gene: -; abundance: -; v_gene: TRBV10-1; j_gene: TRBJ2-2; CDR3nt: TGCGCCAGCAGTGATCAGGTCTGGGGGGACACCGGGGAGCTGTTTTTT; CDR3aa: CASSDQVWGDTGELFF
d_gene: -; abundance: few; v_gene: TRBV6-1; j_gene: TRBJ1-1; CDR3nt: TGTGCCAGCAGTCAAGATTCGGGTTTCATGAACACTGAAGCTTTCTTT; CDR3aa: CASSQDSGFMNTEAFF
d_gene: TRBD2; abundance: -; v_gene: TRBV27; j_gene: TRBJ2-1; CDR3nt: TGTGCCAGCAGTCCCCAACTAGCGTGGTACAATGAGCAGTTCTTC; CDR3aa: CASSPQLAWYNEQFF
d_gene: -; abundance: -; v_gene: TRBV15; j_gene: TRBJ1-4; CDR3nt: TGTGCCACCAGCAGTTGGGCTTGGGAAAAACTGTTTTTT; CDR3aa: CATSSWAWEKLFF
d_gene: -; abundance: -; v_gene: TRBV5-4; j_gene: TRBJ2-1; CDR3nt: TGTGCCAGCAGCCAGAGGTTGGCTGAGTACAATGAGCAGTTCTTC; CDR3aa: CASSQRLAEYNEQFF
d_gene: -; abundance: few; v_gene: TRBV28; j_gene: TRBJ2-2; CDR3nt: TGTGCCAGCACACAGGGCAGCATCACCGGGGAGCTGTTTTTT; CDR3aa: CASTQGSITGELFF
d_gene: TRBD2; abundance: -; v_gene: TRBV5-4; j_gene: TRBJ2-7; CDR3nt: TGTGCCAGCAGCCCCCGGGGGAGCGGGGGCCTCTACGAGCAGTACTTC; CDR3aa: CASSPRGSGGLYEQYF
d_gene: TRBD1; abundance: -; v_gene: TRBV7-8; j_gene: TRBJ2-6; CDR3nt: TGTGCCAGCAGACAAGACAGGGCCGGGGCCAACGTCCTGACTTTC; CDR3aa: CASRQDRAGANVLTF
d_gene: TRBD1; abundance: -; v_gene: TRBV6-1; j_gene: TRBJ2-5; CDR3nt: TGTGCCAGCAGAAACAGGGGGCTGGAGACCCAGTACTTC; CDR3aa: CASRNRGLETQYF
d_gene: -; abundance: few; v_gene: TRBV7-2; j_gene: TRBJ2-7; CDR3nt: TGTGCCAGCAGCTCGCTGACACAGTACGAGCAGTACTTC; CDR3aa: CASSSLTQYEQYF
d_gene: TRBD1; abundance: few; v_gene: TRBV7-9; j_gene: TRBJ1-2; CDR3nt: TGTGCCAGCAGCCCCGTCCTCATACAGGGGAACTATGGCTACACCTTC; CDR3aa: CASSPVLIQGNYGYTF
d_gene: TRBD1; abundance: -; v_gene: TRBV5-4; j_gene: TRBJ1-6; CDR3nt: TGTGCCAGCAGTCCCGACAGGGTTGGAAATTCACCCCTCCACTTT; CDR3aa: CASSPDRVGNSPLHF
d_gene: -; abundance: -; v_gene: TRBV7-8; j_gene: TRBJ2-1; CDR3nt: TGTGCCAGCAGCTTAGAAGGAGATTACAATGAGCAGTTCTTC; CDR3aa: CASSLEGDYNEQFF
d_gene: -; abundance: -; v_gene: TRBV28; j_gene: TRBJ1-1; CDR3nt: TGTGCCAGCAGTTTTGGACACCTCACCATGAACACTGAAGCTTTCTTT; CDR3aa: CASSFGHLTMNTEAFF
d_gene: TRBD2; abundance: -; v_gene: TRBV5-1; j_gene: TRBJ2-3; CDR3nt: TGCGCCAGCAGCTCTACAGGTGCGGGGGGCACAGATACGCAGTATTTT; CDR3aa: CASSSTGAGGTDTQYF
d_gene: -; abundance: -; v_gene: TRBV19; j_gene: TRBJ2-7; CDR3nt: TGTGCCAGTAGTATAGATCTAAGGGACACCTCCTACGAGCAGTACTTC; CDR3aa: CASSIDLRDTSYEQYF
d_gene: TRBD1; abundance: -; v_gene: TRBV7-3; j_gene: TRBJ1-1; CDR3nt: TGTGCCAGCGCCACAGGGGGAGGCACTGAAGCTTTCTTT; CDR3aa: CASATGGGTEAFF
d_gene: TRBD1; abundance: -; v_gene: TRBV5-1; j_gene: TRBJ1-3; CDR3nt: TGCGCCAGCAGCCCAGACAGGGCCTCTGGAAACACCATATATTTT; CDR3aa: CASSPDRASGNTIYF
d_gene: -; abundance: -; v_gene: TRBV6-5; j_gene: TRBJ1-1; CDR3nt: TGTGCCAGCAGGCCGGGGTACATGAACACTGAAGCTTTCTTT; CDR3aa: CASRPGYMNTEAFF
d_gene: -; abundance: -; v_gene: TRBV19; j_gene: TRBJ1-1; CDR3nt: TGTGCCAGTAGTATACGGGGGGGGGCAGGTTCTGAAGCTTTCTTT; CDR3aa: CASSIRGGAGSEAFF
d_gene: -; abundance: once; v_gene: TRBV6-1; j_gene: TRBJ2-7; CDR3nt: TGTGCCAGCGACAGCTCCTACGAGCAGTACTTC; CDR3aa: CASDSSYEQYF
d_gene: -; abundance: -; v_gene: TRBV15; j_gene: TRBJ1-3; CDR3nt: TGTGCCTCGCGAAACGACTTCTCTGGAAACACCATATATTTT; CDR3aa: CASRNDFSGNTIYF
d_gene: TRBD2; abundance: -; v_gene: TRBV6-1; j_gene: TRBJ2-3; CDR3nt: TGTGCCAGCAATAGCGGGGGGGCTGTGGATACGCAGTATTTT; CDR3aa: CASNSGGAVDTQYF
d_gene: -; abundance: -; v_gene: TRBV7-3; j_gene: TRBJ2-5; CDR3nt: TGTGCCAGCAGCTTTTCAGGGGTCGGTCAAGAGACCCAGTACTTC; CDR3aa: CASSFSGVGQETQYF
d_gene: TRBD1; abundance: few; v_gene: TRBV7-8; j_gene: TRBJ1-1; CDR3nt: TGTGCCAGCAGCTTAGTGAGGACAGGGGCGAACACTGAAGCTTTCTTT; CDR3aa: CASSLVRTGANTEAFF
d_gene: -; abundance: -; v_gene: TRBV7-9; j_gene: TRBJ2-7; CDR3nt: TGTTCCAGCAGCTTTGCGTACGAGCAGTACTTC; CDR3aa: CSSSFAYEQYF
d_gene: TRBD1; abundance: -; v_gene: TRBV28; j_gene: TRBJ2-6; CDR3nt: TGTGCCAGCAGTTCTCCCTGGGACAGGAGCTCTGGGGCCAACGTCCTGACTTTC; CDR3aa: CASSSPWDRSSGANVLTF
d_gene: TRBD2; abundance: -; v_gene: TRBV5-4; j_gene: TRBJ2-1; CDR3nt: TGTGCCAGCAGGAATAGCGGGGGGGCGACGGATGAGCAGTTCTTC; CDR3aa: CASRNSGGATDEQFF
d_gene: TRBD2; abundance: -; v_gene: TRBV15; j_gene: TRBJ2-1; CDR3nt: TGTGCCACCAGCAGCGGGGGGAAAGTTCACAATGAGCAGTTCTTC; CDR3aa: CATSSGGKVHNEQFF
d_gene: -; abundance: few; v_gene: TRBV28; j_gene: TRBJ1-2; CDR3nt: TGTGCCAGCACATTGCGAGGGAGCCCTAACTATGGCTACACCTTC; CDR3aa: CASTLRGSPNYGYTF
d_gene: TRBD2; abundance: -; v_gene: TRBV28; j_gene: TRBJ2-1; CDR3nt: TGTGCCAGCCTCTTTGTCGGGGGGACGGATGAGCAGTTCTTC; CDR3aa: CASLFVGGTDEQFF
d_gene: TRBD1; abundance: once; v_gene: TRBV6-1; j_gene: TRBJ2-7; CDR3nt: TGTGCCAGCAGTGAAGGGGACAGGAGGTACGAGCAGTACTTC; CDR3aa: CASSEGDRRYEQYF
d_gene: -; abundance: -; v_gene: TRBV6-1; j_gene: TRBJ1-1; CDR3nt: TGTGCCAGCAGGGGGGGGTTTCTCACTGAAGCTTTCTTT; CDR3aa: CASRGGFLTEAFF
d_gene: TRBD1; abundance: -; v_gene: TRBV7-8; j_gene: TRBJ1-3; CDR3nt: TGTGCCAGCAGCTTAATGGGACAGGGATCTGGAAACACCATATATTTT; CDR3aa: CASSLMGQGSGNTIYF
d_gene: TRBD1; abundance: -; v_gene: TRBV19; j_gene: TRBJ2-1; CDR3nt: TGTGCCAGTAGTGTCCGGACAGGGAGCTCCTACAATGAGCAGTTCTTC; CDR3aa: CASSVRTGSSYNEQFF
d_gene: TRBD2; abundance: -; v_gene: TRBV10-1; j_gene: TRBJ2-1; CDR3nt: TGCGCCAGCAGTGCCGGGACTAGCGGGTACAATGAGCAGTTCTTC; CDR3aa: CASSAGTSGYNEQFF
d_gene: TRBD1; abundance: few; v_gene: TRBV2; j_gene: TRBJ1-1; CDR3nt: TGTGCCTGCGACAGGGGGAACACTGAAGCTTTCTTT; CDR3aa: CACDRGNTEAFF
d_gene: TRBD2; abundance: -; v_gene: TRBV4-1; j_gene: TRBJ2-5; CDR3nt: TGCGCCAGCAGCCCCAGAAGAATTAGCGGGGGGGCCCAAGAGACCCAGTACTTC; CDR3aa: CASSPRRISGGAQETQYF
d_gene: -; abundance: -; v_gene: TRBV4-1; j_gene: TRBJ2-3; CDR3nt: TGCGCCAGCAGCCTTACACAGGCCCCCACAGATACGCAGTATTTT; CDR3aa: CASSLTQAPTDTQYF
d_gene: TRBD2; abundance: once; v_gene: TRBV19; j_gene: TRBJ2-1; CDR3nt: TGTGCCAGTAGTATGAATAGCGGGGAGTCGCAGTTCTTC; CDR3aa: CASSMNSGESQFF
d_gene: TRBD2; abundance: -; v_gene: TRBV11-3; j_gene: TRBJ2-7; CDR3nt: TGTGCCAGCAGCTTAACTTCGGGGGGTATCTCCTACGAGCAGTACTTC; CDR3aa: CASSLTSGGISYEQYF
d_gene: -; abundance: -; v_gene: TRBV18; j_gene: TRBJ1-2; CDR3nt: TGTGCCAGCTCACCACCGATCAGGAATGGCTACACCTTC; CDR3aa: CASSPPIRNGYTF
d_gene: TRBD1; abundance: -; v_gene: TRBV12-5; j_gene: TRBJ2-3; CDR3nt: TGTGCTAGTGGTTCCAGGGGACAGGGGGCGACAGATACGCAGTATTTT; CDR3aa: CASGSRGQGATDTQYF
d_gene: TRBD1; abundance: -; v_gene: TRBV27; j_gene: TRBJ1-1; CDR3nt: TGTGCCAGCAGCCCTTTCTGGACAGGGGTTGAAGCTTTCTTT; CDR3aa: CASSPFWTGVEAFF
d_gene: -; abundance: -; v_gene: TRBV7-3; j_gene: TRBJ1-1; CDR3nt: TGTGCCAGCAGCTTTAACGGGTACACTGAAGCTTTCTTT; CDR3aa: CASSFNGYTEAFF
d_gene: -; abundance: -; v_gene: TRBV6-1; j_gene: TRBJ2-7; CDR3nt: TGTGCCAGCACTCGGGGGGGGACAGACGAAAGGGAGCAGTACTTC; CDR3aa: CASTRGGTDEREQYF